This T cell receptor (beta chain) was identified in a study of cytomegalovirus exposure and HLA in healthy donors. General observations from the study: Association of 16,951 TCR beta sequences with HLA alleles was found at 0.05 false discovery rate in a later analysis.

Worth noting for this clone: Its target is unknown.

V lost 1 base to trimming and J lost 4 bases, with 14 bases between them. There are 15 residues in the CDR3. Germline CDR1 KGHSH, CDR2 LQKENI. Both 60 Vbeta primers and 13 Jbeta primers went into the PCR. Repertoires were generated with immunoSEQ multiplex PCR, while TCRdb's copy carries only in-frame clones and drops some. The sample contains roughly 120,000 clones, more than 70% of which appear only once. This chain links TRBV18 with TRBJ2-7; TRBD2 might be the D (7 bases). The origin of this receptor is a human donor in good health. The sample was PBMCs. The CDR3 DNA reads as TGTGCCAGCTCACCACGGGGAGGGGGGCAGTACGAGCAGTACTTC. Translation: CASSPRGGGQYEQYF.